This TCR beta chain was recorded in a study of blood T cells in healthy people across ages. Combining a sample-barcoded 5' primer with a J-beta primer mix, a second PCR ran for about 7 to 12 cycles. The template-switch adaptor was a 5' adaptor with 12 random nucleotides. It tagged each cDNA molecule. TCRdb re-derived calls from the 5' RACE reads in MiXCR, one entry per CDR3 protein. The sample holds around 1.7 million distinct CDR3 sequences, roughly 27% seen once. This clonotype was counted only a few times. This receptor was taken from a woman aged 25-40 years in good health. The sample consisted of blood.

The CDR3 DNA sequence: TGTGCCAGCAGCTGGCAGGGCAATATAGGCCAAGAGACCCAGTACTTC. This sequence encodes CASSWQGNIGQETQYF. The chain couples TRBV7-2 to TRBJ2-5, with D possibly TRBD1 on 5 matching bases. CDR1 is SGHTA and CDR2 is FQGNSA in the germline V gene. This CDR3 comprises 16 residues. V was cut by 4 bases and J by 1 base, with 16 bases left in between.